This T cell receptor beta chain was sequenced in a study of blood T cell repertoires in COVID-19. On the study more broadly: Samples of COVID-19 (acute and convalescent) were obtained from the United States, Italy and Spain. The cDNA or gDNA used as material had been derived from T cells, B-cell-depleted T cells, or PBMCs.

Trimming removed 1 base from V and 5 bases from J; junction bases left unmatched: 6. Germline CDR1 is SNHLY and CDR2 is FYNNEI. This CDR3 is built from 15 residues. Original data processing: Amplifying reference gene primers gave estimates of nucleated cell counts. Produced via immunoSEQ multiplex PCR; TCRdb's table is partial and in-frame only. V, J and clone size are those of that table, while D and trimming were read from the DNA. The sample contains roughly 80,000 clones, roughly three quarters of which appear only once. The clonotype originates from an older man with active or convalescent COVID-19. The chain recombines TRBV2 with TRBJ2-5; TRBD2 agrees at 8 bases. The sequencing sample was made of peripheral blood. The CDR3 protein is CASSEESGGGETQYF. The CDR3 nucleotides read TGTGCCAGCAGTGAAGAAAGCGGGGGCGGTGAGACCCAGTACTTC.